Shown below are 14 T cell receptor beta chains from a single sample sequenced in a study of T-cell reconstitution after alpha-beta-depleted transplantation in children. The TCRbeta library incorporated unique molecular identifiers. TCRdb fed the PCR reads into MiXCR, producing one record per CDR3 protein. The table records nearly 550,000 distinct CDR3 sequences, 15% to 20% of them present only once. The material sequenced was PBMCs from the stem cell graft donor, taken from the stem cell graft. The receptors originated from a human donor who donated a stem cell graft to a child with acute lymphoblastic leukemia.

This clonotype was picked up a small number of times. The chain is built from TRBV7-9 and TRBJ2-7, with 10 nucleotides matching TRBD2. The CDR3 has 15 residues. V trimming: 5 bases; J trimming: 0 bases; junction bases outside the gene matches: 4. Germline V gives CDR1 SEHNR, CDR2 FQNEAQ (reference sequence). The CDR3 DNA follows: TGTGCCAGCAGCATGGGACTAGCGAGCTCCTACGAGCAGTACTTC. Residues: CASSMGLASSYEQYF.

The chain carries TRBV4-1 and TRBJ2-7; the D is unclear. The germline V and J ends were trimmed by 0 bases and 3 bases, with 9 bases remaining between them. The CDR3 is 14 residues long. The germline V gene encodes CDR1 MGHRA and CDR2 YSYEKL. CDR3 DNA sequence: TGCGCCAGCAGCCAAGATTTCCCTCTCTACGAGCAGTACTTC. This gives the protein CASSQDFPLYEQYF.

This clonotype was detected only a few times. V is TRBV5-1 and J is TRBJ2-2; no clear D gene. Germline V gives CDR1 SGHRS, CDR2 YFSETQ. The CDR3 consists of 15 residues. The V end lost 3 bases, the J end lost 8 bases, and 17 bases lay between the germline ends. The CDR3 bases are TGCGCCAGCAGCTCCTCCCTGGCCCCAGGAGGGGAGCTGTTTTTT. Its translation is CASSSSLAPGGELFF. The variable domain in full, with the rest retrieved from reference TRBV5-1 and TRBJ2-2, is KAGVTQTPRYLIKTRGQQVTLSCSPISGHRSVSWYQQTPGQGLQFLFEYFSETQRNKGNFPGRFSGRQFSNSRSEMNVSTLELGDSALYLCASSSSLAPGGELFFGEGSRLTVL.

The chain joins TRBV4-1 to TRBJ2-1, with 11 bases lining up with TRBD2. There are 16 residues in the CDR3. Germline V gives CDR1 MGHRA, CDR2 YSYEKL. J lost 7 bases, V lost 4 bases, and 9 bases had no gene match. CDR3 DNA sequence: TGCGCCAGCAGCCTCCTATTAGCGGGAGGGCCAAATGAGCAGTTCTTC. Translating it yields CASSLLLAGGPNEQFF.

This clonotype was found a few times. The V gene is TRBV7-9, the J gene TRBJ2-7; D is unclear. Germline loops: CDR1 SEHNR, CDR2 FQNEAQ (reference sequence). Deletions cut 6 bases from V and 1 base from J, with 10 bases between. This CDR3 has 13 amino acids. In DNA form, the CDR3 reads TGTGCCAGCAGACCCGGACGGTCCTACGAGCAGTACTTC. It yields the protein CASRPGRSYEQYF.

In its sample, this clonotype was seen a few times. The J gene is TRBJ2-3, the V gene TRBV27, with 11 bases fitting TRBD2. This CDR3 contains 15 residues. CDR1 and CDR2 from the germline V gene are MNHEY and SMNVEV (reference sequence). The V gene end was trimmed by 1 base and the J gene end by 8 bases; junction bases not matched to a gene: 5. CDR3 residues: CASSLLLAGGGTQYF. The CDR3, as DNA: TGTGCCAGCAGTTTATTGCTAGCGGGAGGCGGTACGCAGTATTTT.

The CDR3 DNA reads as TGTGCCAGCAGCTTGGAACCGGGACAGGGCAGAACCTCTGGAAACACCATATATTTT. This gives the protein CASSLEPGQGRTSGNTIYF. This chain connects TRBV11-2 to TRBJ1-3; TRBD1 agrees at 9 bases. This CDR3 comprises 19 residues. With V trimmed by 3 bases and J by 0 bases, 12 bases remained unmatched. In germline, CDR1 is SGHAT, CDR2 FQNNGV.

The chain links TRBV15 to TRBJ1-1, with D possibly matching TRBD1 (6 bases). V lost 0 bases to trimming and J lost 1 base, with 12 bases between them. Germline lookup yields CDR1 LNHNV and CDR2 YYDKDF (reference sequence). The CDR3 is 16 residues long. CDR3: CATSRDREQGNTEAFF. CDR3 nucleotides: TGTGCCACCAGCAGAGATCGAGAACAGGGGAACACTGAAGCTTTCTTT.

The CDR3 loop is CAIRKHSNQPQHF. CDR3 bases: TGTGCCATCAGAAAACATAGCAATCAGCCCCAGCATTTT. The chain uses TRBV10-3 and TRBJ1-5, with D unclear. The CDR3 totals 13 residues. V lost 6 bases and J lost 0, with 6 bases in between. Per the germline V gene, CDR1 is ENHRY and CDR2 is SYGVKD.

V gene TRBV3-1 combines with J gene TRBJ1-1; possibly TRBD1 for D (5 bases). Trimming pared 4 bases from V and 6 bases from J, leaving 15 bases between. The germline gives CDR1 LGHDT, CDR2 YNNKEL (reference sequence). The length of the CDR3 is 14 residues. The DNA of the CDR3 is TGTGCCAGCAGCCCGTTGGGGGGGAGGGCTGAAGCTTTCTTT. Its translation is CASSPLGGRAEAFF.

On this clonotype itself: Relative to the germline gene, one junction end is altered; a read error may explain this. The rearrangement joins TRBV6-2 or TRBV6-3 to TRBJ1-2; D is unresolved. The CDR3 covers 14 residues. In germline, CDR1 is MNHEY, CDR2 SVGEGT. The CDR3 nucleotides are TGTGCCTGCAGTTACGGGTCGGCCTCCGACGGCTACACCTTC. Amino acids: CACSYGSASDGYTF.

V gene TRBV6-4 combines with J gene TRBJ2-3, with D unresolved. The CDR3 has 15 residues. Trimming stripped 3 bases from V and 3 bases from J, with 13 bases between. CDR1 is MRHNA, CDR2 SNTAGT, per germline. CDR3 DNA: TGTGCCAGCAGTGAAGCCATAACTGGAACAGATACGCAGTATTTT. This sequence encodes CASSEAITGTDTQYF.

This clonotype was observed a handful of times. V usage is TRBV9 and J usage is TRBJ2-7; possibly TRBD2 for D (5 bases). CDR1 SGDLS and CDR2 YYNGEE come from the germline V gene. This CDR3 comprises 15 residues. V lost 0 bases to trimming and J lost 1 base, with 11 bases between them. The CDR3 spells CASSVGPEGSYEQYF. CDR3 DNA: TGTGCCAGCAGCGTAGGGCCCGAGGGTTCCTACGAGCAGTACTTC.

This clonotype turned up a few times. The V gene is TRBV4-1, the J gene TRBJ1-5; D is uncertain. Germline CDR1 MGHRA, CDR2 YSYEKL. V was clipped by 6 bases and J by 6 bases, with 15 bases between them. The CDR3 has 14 residues. Here the CDR3 DNA reads TGCGCCAGCAGAGCCACGGGGATGGGTCAGCCCCAGCATTTT. Translation gives CASRATGMGQPQHF.